A selection of T cell receptor beta chains follows, all from one sample in a study of T cells in Graves' hyperthyroidism and ophthalmopathy. TCRdb reprocessed the multiplex PCR reads with MiXCR, giving one entry per CDR3 protein. The sample gives roughly 420,000 distinct CDR3 sequences, around 16% of which show up once; roughly 15% is in the top ten. The material sequenced was blood. These receptors were taken from a woman under 30 with Graves' hyperthyroidism. Both conserved end residues are part of each CDR3. The order of the fields is D gene, clone size, J gene, V gene, CDR3 protein, CDR3 DNA. D genes are given only for firm matches. Not every row has a clone size; where given, it reads once, few, many or a size class.

TRBD1,many,TRBJ1-2,TRBV7-2,CASSSADRRLGGYTF,TGTGCCAGCAGCTCTGCGGACAGGCGGTTGGGAGGCTACACCTTC
NA,few,TRBJ2-1,TRBV6-6,CASSYWQGRYNEQFF,TGTGCCAGCAGTTACTGGCAGGGCCGATACAATGAGCAGTTCTTC
NA,many,TRBJ2-7,TRBV2,CASSSKGLYEQYF,TGTGCCAGCAGCTCCAAGGGGTTGTACGAGCAGTACTTC
TRBD1,NA,TRBJ1-1,TRBV6-5,CASSLRQGYTEAFF,TGTGCCAGCAGTTTAAGACAGGGGTACACTGAAGCTTTCTTT
TRBD2,NA,TRBJ2-3,TRBV3-1,CASSQKAGGGTDTQYF,TGTGCCAGCAGCCAAAAAGCGGGAGGCGGCACAGATACGCAGTATTTT
NA,many,TRBJ2-3,TRBV7-9,CASSLDRNTDTQYF,TGTGCCAGCAGCCTGGACAGAAACACAGATACGCAGTATTTT
NA,many,TRBJ1-2,TRBV20-1,CSSRSGGTNYGYTF,TGCAGTTCTAGATCTGGAGGGACTAACTATGGCTACACCTTC
NA,few,TRBJ2-1,TRBV7-9,CASSLDERTLPNEQFF,TGTGCCAGCAGCTTAGATGAGCGGACTCTCCCCAATGAGCAGTTCTTC
NA,many,TRBJ1-2,TRBV4-1,CASSPVAGNYGYTF,TGCGCCAGCAGCCCGGTGGCGGGGAACTATGGCTACACCTTC
TRBD2,few,TRBJ2-2,TRBV6-1,CASSEAPVLAGVGTGELFF,TGTGCCAGCAGTGAAGCCCCGGTACTAGCGGGAGTTGGCACCGGGGAGCTGTTTTTT
NA,NA,TRBJ2-4,TRBV9,CASSVDNGGGDIQYF,TGTGCCAGCAGCGTAGATAACGGTGGAGGGGACATTCAGTACTTC
NA,NA,TRBJ2-7,TRBV5-6,CASSLSDRFSYEQYF,TGTGCCAGCAGCTTAAGCGACAGATTCTCCTACGAGCAGTACTTC
NA,many,TRBJ1-3,TRBV6-5,CASSYSTRTGNTIYF,TGTGCCAGCAGTTACTCGACCCGGACGGGAAACACCATATATTTT
TRBD2,many,TRBJ2-7,TRBV2,CASSGGGRPYEQYF,TGTGCCAGCAGTGGCGGGGGACGGCCGTACGAGCAGTACTTC
NA,few,TRBJ2-7,TRBV4-2,CASSSGGSQTYEQYF,TGTGCCAGCAGCAGCGGTGGTAGCCAAACCTACGAGCAGTACTTC
NA,NA,TRBJ2-2,TRBV24-1,CATSDSRIAHTGELFF,TGTGCCACCAGTGATTCCCGAATAGCCCACACCGGGGAGCTGTTTTTT
NA,NA,TRBJ2-1,TRBV18,CASSPDRPKQFF,TGTGCCAGCTCACCCGACAGGCCGAAGCAGTTCTTC
NA,NA,TRBJ2-4,TRBV20-1,CSATEEKNIQYF,TGCAGTGCTACAGAGGAAAAAAACATTCAGTACTTC
NA,many,TRBJ2-7,TRBV7-3,CASSLTASPGPSEQYF,TGTGCCAGCAGCTTAACGGCTAGCCCCGGTCCCTCCGAGCAGTACTTC
NA,many,TRBJ1-5,TRBV20-1,CSASGLHNQPQHF,TGCAGTGCTAGCGGACTCCATAATCAGCCCCAGCATTTT
NA,many,TRBJ1-4,TRBV28,CASTALKEKLFF,TGTGCCAGCACCGCATTGAAAGAAAAACTGTTTTTT
TRBD2,many,TRBJ2-3,TRBV5-1,CASSPGLAGSTDTQYF,TGCGCCAGCAGCCCGGGACTAGCGGGGAGCACAGATACGCAGTATTTT
NA,many,TRBJ1-1,TRBV2,CASSRPRLTVMNTEAFF,TGTGCCAGCAGTCGCCCCAGACTGACCGTTATGAACACTGAAGCTTTCTTT
NA,many,TRBJ2-1,TRBV3-1,CASSPGEDNEQFF,TGTGCCAGCAGCCCTGGGGAGGACAATGAGCAGTTCTTC
NA,NA,TRBJ2-7,TRBV7-4,CASSNPQPRGSGAEQYF,TGTGCCAGCAGCAACCCTCAGCCGCGGGGTTCCGGGGCCGAGCAGTACTTC
NA,many,TRBJ1-5,TRBV3-1,CASSHGAPQHF,TGTGCCAGCAGCCATGGGGCACCCCAGCATTTT
NA,many,TRBJ1-2,TRBV15,CATSRPSGTLGYTF,TGTGCCACCAGCAGACCGTCCGGGACGCTGGGTTACACCTTC
TRBD1,many,TRBJ2-5,TRBV7-9,CASSNGQGDQTQYF,TGTGCCAGCAGCAACGGACAGGGGGATCAGACCCAGTACTTC
NA,NA,TRBJ2-7,TRBV4-2,CASSQDLGGGHDEQYF,TGTGCCAGCAGCCAAGATTTGGGGGGGGGCCACGACGAGCAGTACTTC
NA,few,TRBJ1-5,TRBV15,CATSPRGLPGTPQHF,TGTGCCACCAGCCCCAGAGGATTACCCGGGACGCCCCAGCATTTT
NA,once,TRBJ1-2,TRBV6-2/TRBV6-3,CASSNPARGYTF,TGTGCCAGCAGCAACCCCGCTCGGGGCTACACCTTC
TRBD1,NA,TRBJ1-5,TRBV6-1,CASSATTGRGQPQHF,TGTGCCAGCAGCGCCACGACAGGCAGGGGGCAGCCCCAGCATTTT
TRBD2,many,TRBJ2-5,TRBV28,CASSLGLAGAQYQETQYF,TGTGCCAGCAGTTTAGGGCTAGCGGGAGCCCAGTACCAAGAGACCCAGTACTTC
NA,NA,TRBJ1-4,TRBV2,CASSVTLGGTHEKLFF,TGTGCCAGCAGTGTAACACTCGGGGGGACCCATGAAAAACTGTTTTTT
TRBD2,NA,TRBJ2-1,TRBV11-2,CASSPRLAALDEQLF,TGTGCCAGCAGCCCGCGACTAGCTGCATTGGATGAGCAGCTCTTC
NA,few,TRBJ2-1,TRBV28,CASSAHGGGNEQFF,TGTGCCAGCAGTGCCCACGGAGGTGGCAATGAGCAGTTCTTC
NA,NA,TRBJ1-1,TRBV20-1,CSAPGRRDTEAFF,TGCAGTGCCCCGGGACGGAGGGACACTGAAGCTTTCTTT
NA,NA,TRBJ1-1,TRBV7-6,CASSFSPSVNTEAFF,TGTGCCAGCAGTTTCTCCCCGTCGGTGAACACTGAAGCTTTCTTT
TRBD2,many,TRBJ2-1,TRBV28,CASIPINWLAGGLAYNEQFF,TGTGCCAGCATTCCCATTAATTGGCTAGCGGGAGGGCTGGCCTACAATGAGCAGTTCTTC
NA,NA,TRBJ1-1,TRBV19,CASTPGRITEAFF,TGTGCCAGTACCCCCGGACGGATCACTGAAGCTTTCTTT